The clone carrying this T cell receptor (beta chain) has more than one count but fewer than ten. TCRdb independently ran MiXCR on the 5' RACE reads; one entry per CDR3 protein. The sample yields 110,000 or so distinct CDR3 sequences, roughly a tenth seen once. Time point specified: blood at routine non-recurrence follow-up after resection. Researchers sequenced whole RNA taken from tumor, nontumor lung or frozen PBMC without sorting. This sample is drawn from a study of spatial heterogeneity in lung cancer. On the study more broadly: The cohort: roughly 72 early-stage, untreated non-small cell lung cancer patients. Beta-chain sequences consistently outnumbered alpha-chain sequences in detection.

The receptor comes from a female donor with early-stage non-small cell lung cancer. This sample comprised PBMCs, obtained at follow-up.

Here the CDR3 DNA reads TGTGCCAGCAGTTTACCGGGAGGTTCATCCTACGAGCAGTACTTC. Protein product: CASSLPGGSSYEQYF. The chain combines TRBV28 with TRBJ2-7; TRBD2 matches at 7 bases. The CDR3 runs 15 residues. The junction had 5 bases not matched to a gene; V was cut back by 2 bases and J by 1 base. Germline loops: CDR1 MDHEN, CDR2 SYDVKM.